Shown below are 25 T cell receptor beta chains from a single sample sequenced in a study of vaccination and CD4 T cells after COVID-19. Cultured CD4+ T cell DNA was sequenced using the Oncomine TCR Beta short-read assay. TCRdb passed the PCR reads through MiXCR, listing each CDR3 protein once. The sample lists 7,000 to 8,500 distinct CDR3 sequences, over 60% occurring once. No antigen has been assigned to these receptors. Treatment of the sample: roughly 10-day PBMC culture with coronavirus spike peptide pools or control peptides (ViraFEST assay). Sample: CD4+ T cells from blood, cultured in vitro. The receptors come from a human donor who had recovered from COVID-19.

In its sample, this clonotype is medium-sized. The genes are TRBV11-3 and TRBJ2-7; D not resolved. With 6 bases removed from V and 4 bases from J, the gap between germline ends came to 13 bases. CDR3 size: 13 residues. CDR1 SGHNT and CDR2 YENEEA come from the germline V gene. CDR3 sequence: CASSFVSRYEQYF. Written as DNA, the CDR3 is TGTGCCAGCAGTTTCGTGTCGAGATACGAGCAGTACTTC.

This chain uses TRBV28 with TRBJ1-1; D call uncertain. The CDR3 runs to 13 residues. Germline CDR1 is MDHEN and CDR2 is SYDVKM. V gave up 2 bases and J gave up 7 bases, with 11 bases separating them. The chain's CDR3 is CASSLNYGFEAFF. CDR3 DNA sequence: TGTGCCAGCAGTTTAAATTACGGCTTTGAAGCTTTCTTT.

The rearrangement joins TRBV28 to TRBJ2-7; 10 bases agree with TRBD1. Germline V gives CDR1 MDHEN, CDR2 SYDVKM. Losses at the gene ends were 6 bases for V and 2 bases for J; bases not matched to a gene: 7. CDR3 size: 15 residues. CDR3 protein: CASRGGDRGPYEQYF. The CDR3 coding sequence is TGTGCCAGCAGGGGGGGGGACAGGGGTCCCTACGAGCAGTACTTC.

This clonotype is labeled as medium-sized (0.01 to 0.1%). This rearrangement joins TRBV5-1 to TRBJ2-2; D gene unclear. V lost 0 bases and J 5 bases, leaving 11 bases between the germline ends. The CDR3 has 15 amino acids. The V gene's germline CDR1 is SGHRS and CDR2 YFSETQ. The CDR3 reads CASSLDPLGTGELFF. As DNA, the CDR3 is TGCGCCAGCAGCTTGGATCCTCTGGGGACCGGGGAGCTGTTTTTT.

The chain combines TRBV9 with TRBJ1-1; possibly TRBD1 for D (5 bases). In germline, CDR1 is SGDLS, CDR2 YYNGEE. Trimming stripped 3 bases from V and 4 bases from J, with 7 bases between. CDR3 length: 12 amino acids. Here the CDR3 reads CASSAGGTEAFF. The CDR3 nucleotides read TGTGCCAGCAGCGCCGGGGGCACTGAAGCTTTCTTT.

The genes are TRBV29-1 and TRBJ1-2; perhaps TRBD1 as D (5 bases). The CDR3 is 13 amino acids. V dropped 6 bases and J dropped 0 bases, with 11 bases sitting between them. Germline lookup yields CDR1 SQVTM and CDR2 ANQGSEA. For the CDR3, the DNA is TGCAGCGTGACACAGGTTTCTAACTATGGCTACACCTTC. Protein: CSVTQVSNYGYTF.

The V call is TRBV27, the J call TRBJ1-2; no firm D call. Germline assignment: CDR1 MNHEY and CDR2 SMNVEV (reference sequence). Deletions cut 10 bases from V and 8 bases from J, with 20 bases between. This CDR3 is 13 amino acids long. CDR3 region: CATYSGRARGYTF. CDR3 DNA sequence: TGTGCCACCTATTCTGGGAGGGCGAGGGGCTACACCTTC.

This clonotype has a handful of counts. This chain connects TRBV20-1 to TRBJ1-3; weak D call: TRBD1 (6 bases). Germline V CDR1 and CDR2: DFQATT, SNEGSKA (reference sequence). The CDR3 has 15 amino acids. The V and J ends lost 0 bases and 0 bases respectively, with 9 bases between them. The CDR3 bases are TGCAGTGCTAGAGATGAAGGGGGCTCTGGAAACACCATATATTTT. It yields the protein CSARDEGGSGNTIYF.

The chain has TRBV10-3 and TRBJ2-2, with D possibly TRBD2 on 6 matching bases. The CDR3 covers 14 residues. Trimming left V 4 bases short and J 3 bases short, with 9 bases between. CDR1 is ENHRY, CDR2 SYGVKD, per germline. CDR3 residues: CAISVSGDTGELFF. Written as DNA, the CDR3 is TGTGCCATCAGTGTTTCGGGGGACACCGGGGAGCTGTTTTTT.

V and J are TRBV4-1 and TRBJ1-2; perhaps TRBD1 as D (5 bases). Germline-derived CDR1 and CDR2 are MGHRA and YSYEKL. Trimming left V 3 bases short and J 4 bases short, with 18 bases between. The CDR3 sequence is 16 residues long. In DNA form, the CDR3 reads TGCGCCAGCAGCCAGCCCCGGTCAGGGAGCGGCTATGGCTACACCTTC. Residues: CASSQPRSGSGYGYTF.

In DNA form, the CDR3 reads TGTGCCAGCAGGCCAGGGACAGGGGGGACTGGGGCCAACGTCCTGACTTTC. Protein sequence: CASRPGTGGTGANVLTF. This chain links TRBV27 with TRBJ2-6, with 11 bases lining up with TRBD1. CDR3 length equals 17 residues. V gave up 6 bases and J gave up 2 bases; unmatched junction bases: 6. CDR1 MNHEY and CDR2 SMNVEV come from the germline V gene (reference sequence).

This clonotype was seen only once. J is TRBJ2-5 and V is TRBV7-9; 9 bases map to TRBD1. The germline V gene has CDR1 SEHNR and CDR2 FQNEAQ (reference sequence). This CDR3 region has 15 residues. Unmatched junction bases numbered 9, after V lost 5 bases and J lost 5 bases. The chain's CDR3 is CASSPGQGSGETQYF. CDR3 nucleotide sequence: TGTGCCAGCAGCCCAGGACAGGGGTCTGGGGAGACCCAGTACTTC.

This clonotype was recorded a few times. This chain connects TRBV28 to TRBJ2-1; 8 bases fit TRBD1. The trim removed 6 bases at V and 9 bases at J, leaving 10 bases unmatched. This CDR3 contains 14 residues. From germline, CDR1 is MDHEN and CDR2 SYDVKM. In DNA, the CDR3 is TGTGCCAGCAGGCGACAGGGGAACAAAGGTGAGCAGTTCTTC. Translation gives CASRRQGNKGEQFF.

The chain links TRBV20-1 to TRBJ2-5, with TRBD2 matching 11 bases. V dropped 6 bases and J dropped 0; count of bases not matched to a gene: 6. The germline V gene encodes CDR1 DFQATT and CDR2 SNEGSKA (reference sequence). This CDR3 contains 15 residues. CDR3 protein: CSAAPGLADQETQYF. CDR3 nucleotide sequence: TGCAGTGCCGCACCGGGACTAGCGGACCAAGAGACCCAGTACTTC.

The chain has TRBV19 and TRBJ2-7, with TRBD1 matching 9 bases. V lost 3 bases and J lost 5; bases outside the gene matches: 14. Germline V gene lookup returns CDR1 LNHDA and CDR2 SQIVND (reference sequence). The CDR3 is made up of 17 amino acids. The CDR3 sequence: CASSILPGQGSTHEQYF. In DNA form, the CDR3 reads TGTGCCAGTAGTATCCTACCGGGACAGGGAAGTACCCACGAGCAGTACTTC.

The chain joins TRBV6-1 to TRBJ2-5; TRBD2 agrees at 11 bases. Looked up from germline, CDR1 is MNHNS and CDR2 is SASEGT. V gave up 8 bases and J gave up 5 bases; unmatched junction bases: 16. The CDR3 length is 17 residues. The CDR3: CASDSGASGGNWETQYF. The CDR3 DNA reads TGTGCCAGCGACTCAGGGGCTAGCGGGGGGAATTGGGAGACCCAGTACTTC.

In this sample, this clonotype is large. This chain connects TRBV9 to TRBJ2-5, with TRBD1 identical over 7 bases. J was trimmed by 0 bases and V by 4 bases; bases with no gene match: 9. The CDR3 runs to 16 residues. CDR1 and CDR2 from the germline V gene are SGDLS and YYNGEE. CDR3 in amino acids: CASSPPPGQDQETQYF. For the CDR3, the DNA is TGTGCCAGCAGCCCTCCCCCTGGACAGGACCAAGAGACCCAGTACTTC.

Only a few counts were recorded for this clonotype. V gene TRBV15 combines with J gene TRBJ2-3; a weak D match, TRBD2 (6 bases). V was shortened by 3 bases and J by 2 bases, with 15 bases between the two germline ends. The CDR3 is made up of 16 amino acids. CDR1 LNHNV and CDR2 YYDKDF come from the germline V gene (reference sequence). CDR3 protein: CATSRGNAGPTDTQYF. DNA of the CDR3: TGTGCCACCAGCAGGGGAAACGCGGGGCCCACAGATACGCAGTATTTT.

This clonotype was found a few times. The V and J genes are TRBV19 and TRBJ1-5; maybe TRBD1 (6 bases). The CDR3 extends over 14 amino acids. The germline V gene has CDR1 LNHDA and CDR2 SQIVND (reference sequence). With 4 bases removed from V and 4 bases from J, the gap between germline ends came to 11 bases. CDR3 sequence: CASSTTGTNQPQHF. The CDR3 DNA is TGTGCCAGTAGTACCACCGGGACAAATCAGCCCCAGCATTTT.

The chain recombines TRBV6-5 with TRBJ2-7; 9 bases line up with TRBD1. The V gene's germline CDR1 is MNHEY and CDR2 SVGAGI. V lost 0 bases to trimming and J lost 3 bases; unmatched junction nucleotides: 6. The CDR3 length is 16 residues. CDR3 region: CASSYSTTGGGYEQYF. CDR3 sequence (DNA): TGTGCCAGCAGTTACTCGACGACAGGGGGAGGCTACGAGCAGTACTTC.

The gene calls are TRBV7-2 and TRBJ2-7; 12 bases match TRBD2. J gave up 7 bases and V 1 base, and 5 bases lay outside the gene matches. The CDR3 extends over 15 amino acids. CDR1 and CDR2 (germline): SGHTA, FQGNSA. The chain's CDR3 is CASSLGLAGGNEQYF. The CDR3 DNA sequence: TGTGCCAGCAGCTTAGGGCTAGCGGGGGGGAATGAGCAGTACTTC.

The chain is built from TRBV2 and TRBJ1-5, with D tentatively TRBD1 (6 bases). Per the germline V gene, CDR1 is SNHLY and CDR2 is FYNNEI. The germline V and J ends were trimmed by 6 bases and 12 bases, with 15 bases remaining between them. CDR3 length: 12 amino acids. CDR3 sequence: CASSAKTGLQHF. CDR3 nucleotides: TGTGCCAGCAGCGCGAAAACAGGGCTCCAGCATTTT.

The genes are TRBV12-3 or TRBV12-4 and TRBJ2-7; D possibly matches TRBD1 or TRBD2 (5 bases each). The CDR3 totals 15 residues. Trimming shortened V by 5 bases and J by 3 bases, and 17 bases separated the two germline ends. Written as DNA, the CDR3 is TGTGCCAGCAGTACTCCGGGACGGGGAAACTACGAGCAGTACTTC. As protein: CASSTPGRGNYEQYF.

V gene TRBV27 combines with J gene TRBJ2-2; no definite D call. This CDR3 region has 12 residues. The V gene lost 4 bases and the J gene lost 3 bases, with 3 bases spanning the gap. Germline V gene sequence: CDR1 MNHEY, CDR2 SMNVEV (reference sequence). This CDR3 is CASSSYTGELFF. CDR3 nucleotide sequence: TGTGCCAGCAGTTCTTACACCGGGGAGCTGTTTTTT.

Here the CDR3 DNA reads TGTGCCAGCAGCTCCCTTAAAGACAGACTGAACACTGAAGCTTTCTTT. Protein: CASSSLKDRLNTEAFF. The chain uses TRBV7-9 and TRBJ1-1; tentative D call: TRBD1 (5 bases). Trimming shortened V by 4 bases and J by 0 bases, and 15 bases separated the two germline ends. Per germline, CDR1 SEHNR and CDR2 FQNEAQ (reference sequence). The CDR3 spans 16 residues.